This note documents a single TCR beta chain sequence. Its antigen has not been determined. No quality values exist for individual bases; no much larger clone is one base distant. The data belong to a study of beta chain features in type 1 diabetes (dated by TCRdb to 2017 to 2018). About the full investigation: Mean age, gender distribution, total cell number and subset yield were not different between patients and healthy donors. Across all samples, roughly 110,000,000 sorted cells were examined, and cell number per subset correlated strongly with RNA yield. The study compared the TCRB repertoires of sorted circulating CD4+ T cell subsets in recently diagnosed type 1 diabetes patients with those in matched healthy donors. Whereas all 30 or so donors provided naive and central memory subsets, regulatory and stem cell-like memory subsets were isolated from just 8 patients and roughly eight healthy donors. Points the paper makes about the study in general: At VDJ recombination sites, patients with type 1 diabetes made fewer insertions and deleted more nucleotides, a pattern implying thymic rearrangement abnormalities. Sequencing cDNA rather than genomic DNA could over-represent highly expressing activated cells, although activation and CD3 levels did not differ between groups. A moderate but significant shortening of TCRB CDR3 length was observed in type 1 diabetes patients in all four CD4+ subsets. Because small numbers of individuals were included in the HLA sub-analyses, any influence of HLA type on TCRB rearrangement was left unresolved. Shorter templates might have been favored by PCR, but patient and control samples were amplified and corrected together, so both groups would have been affected equally by any skew. Naive, central memory and regulatory TCRB repertoires appeared more similar among patients than among healthy donors.

From each donor, a single peripheral blood sample of about 100 mL on average was drawn into heparinised tubes. Naive, central memory, regulatory and stem cell-like memory CD4+ T cells were sorted on a BD FACSAria II using a panel including CD45RO, CCR7, CD25, CD127, CD95 and CD27. Purity was above 95% for every sorted population. Right away, PBMCs were isolated by Lymphoprep density gradient centrifugation and were stained directly, with no culture step. So that batch effects would be minimized, each experiment stained and sorted samples in pairs, pairing one healthy donor with one patient. The entire isolated RNA was reverse transcribed using the High Capacity cDNA Reverse Transcription Kit, and thus expressed TCRB transcripts were sequenced. Stem cell-like memory T cell samples underwent survey-depth immunoSEQ sequencing, averaging approximately 1 million total reads per sample. Sorted cells were lysed in RLT buffer and RNA was extracted with DNase-treated RNeasy Micro or Mini kits, depending on cell number. Each cell subset was processed on its own to prevent cross-contamination, while patient and healthy donor samples were processed together. Using the immunoSEQ multiplex PCR, TCRB sequences were amplified from cDNA into 87-bp fragments spanning the CDR3 region. Amplicons were sequenced on the Illumina HiSeq platform. Per the authors' processing: PCR bias was computationally corrected using synthetic template baselines, reads within Hamming distance 2 were collapsed, and singletons that could not be merged were discarded. Reads were aligned against IMGT so that V, D and J genes, CDR3 length and insertions or deletions at six rearrangement sites could be assigned. Clonotype counts were normalized to sorted cell number within each subset before computing true diversity and Gini coefficients with the tcR R package. Repertoire sharing was quantified using the overlap coefficient calculated on TCRB nucleotide sequences. TCRdb re-hosts the immuneACCESS table, in-frame sequences only. Its copies lack some clones; in the studies checked, an unresolved V gene accounts for under half of them, and the cause for the rest is not known. V, J and clone size are taken as reported in that table, and D and trimming were inferred from the DNA itself. A total of approximately 24,000 clones appear in this sample, about 49% of them only once. The biggest ten clones account for approximately 0.3% of the sample.

The specimen was stem cell memory CD4+ T cells from blood. Reading the label with the study, this specimen's cell subset or site is: stem cell-like memory CD4+ T cells. The origin of this receptor is a man between 25 and 39 years old with type 1 diabetes.

The CDR3 reads CAISGGQGGNNEQFF. The nucleotides read TGTGCCATCAGTGGGGGACAGGGAGGAAACAATGAGCAGTTCTTC. Recombination joined TRBV10-3 with TRBJ2-1, with 9 junctional bases fitting TRBD1. Trimming leaves V shorter by 4 bases and J shorter by 5 bases, with the junction holding 6 bases beyond the gene matches. Counted from cysteine to phenylalanine, this CDR3 has 15 amino acids. Only the CDR3 part of the read is kept: 45 bases, read in frame from the first base. Looking up the germline V gene yields CDR1 ENHRY and CDR2 SYGVKD.